This TCR beta chain was recorded in a study of blood T cell repertoires in COVID-19. Background on the study: The study drew acute and convalescent COVID-19 samples from the United States, Italy and Spain.

The V segment lost 4 bases and the J segment 5 bases; nucleotides outside the gene matches: 5. Looked up from germline, CDR1 is SGHRS and CDR2 is YFSETQ. The CDR3 extends over 14 amino acids. Some clones are missing from TCRdb's copy, which holds only in-frame ones; the method was immunoSEQ multiplex PCR. The sample has around 77,000 clones; under 95% are singletons. The sample consisted of peripheral blood. The receptor comes from a woman aged 80 or over with active or convalescent COVID-19. The V gene is TRBV5-1, the J gene TRBJ1-4, with 7 positions matching TRBD1. As DNA, the CDR3 is TGCGCCAGCAGCCAACAGGGGCGGAATGAAAAACTGTTTTTT. It specifies CASSQQGRNEKLFF.